The 18 T cell receptor beta chains presented below share a single source sample, sequenced in a study of Tregs in tolerant kidney transplant recipients. Clones were read by immunoSEQ multiplex PCR, and TCRdb kept only the in-frame ones, dropping some. The table records about 61,000 clones, 75% to 90% of them present only once. The source was Tregs from blood, collected before the transplant. These receptors came from a human donor who received a combined kidney and bone marrow transplant.

V and J are TRBV11-2 and TRBJ2-7; D might be TRBD1 or TRBD2, each matching 5 bases. Trimming left V 5 bases short and J 5 bases short, with 22 bases between. The CDR3 totals 16 residues. Germline lookup yields CDR1 SGHAT and CDR2 FQNNGV. The CDR3 region is CASSEGLYAGSDEQYF. In DNA, the CDR3 is TGTGCCAGCAGCGAAGGTCTTTACGCAGGGAGCGACGAGCAGTACTTC.

J is TRBJ2-3 and V is TRBV5-6; 12 bases are shared with TRBD2. There are 16 residues in the CDR3. The germline V gene encodes CDR1 SGHDT and CDR2 YYEEEE. V was clipped by 4 bases and J by 4 bases; unmatched bases: 7. For the CDR3, the DNA is TGTGCCAGCAGCGGACTAGCGGGATATGGTTCAGATACGCAGTATTTT. As protein: CASSGLAGYGSDTQYF.

V gene TRBV19 combines with J gene TRBJ1-6; D gene uncertain. The germline CDR1 and CDR2 sequences are LNHDA and SQIVND (reference sequence). This CDR3 comprises 13 residues. V lost 7 bases, J lost 7 bases, and 11 bases lay in between. DNA for the CDR3: TGTGCCAGTAACGGCGGATGGAATTCACCCCTCCACTTT. It codes for CASNGGWNSPLHF.

The chain links TRBV13 to TRBJ1-2; TRBD1 matches at 10 bases. J gave up 7 bases and V 5 bases, and 10 bases lay outside the gene matches. CDR3 size: 15 residues. CDR1 and CDR2 from the germline V gene are PRHDT and FYEKMQ (reference sequence). Written as DNA, the CDR3 is TGTGCCAGCAGCCCCGGGACAGGGGCCAGGCGTGGCTACACCTTC. Translation: CASSPGTGARRGYTF.

The chain uses TRBV28 and TRBJ2-5; 13 bases map to TRBD2. From germline, CDR1 is MDHEN and CDR2 SYDVKM. CDR3 length equals 16 residues. Trimming at V came to 4 bases and at J to 4 bases, leaving 6 bases not matched to a gene. The CDR3, as DNA: TGTGCCAGCAGTTCGAGGACTAGCGGGAGTGCAGAGACCCAGTACTTC. Encoded protein: CASSSRTSGSAETQYF.

The V call is TRBV29-1, the J call TRBJ2-3, with D possibly TRBD1 on 5 matching bases. Germline V gene lookup returns CDR1 SQVTM and CDR2 ANQGSEA. V was trimmed by 4 bases and J by 3 bases, leaving 11 bases between them. This CDR3 has 13 residues. The CDR3 sequence: CSVGVRATDTQYF. CDR3 in DNA: TGCAGCGTTGGTGTCAGGGCTACAGATACGCAGTATTTT.

This clone turned up a few times. V usage is TRBV7-2 and J usage is TRBJ1-2; D is ambiguous. V gave up 4 bases and J gave up 8 bases, with 23 bases separating them. The germline CDR1 and CDR2 sequences are SGHTA and FQGNSA. The CDR3 covers 16 residues. CDR3 sequence: CASSSHIGELLRGYTF. CDR3 in DNA: TGTGCCAGCAGCTCGCACATCGGGGAACTTTTGAGGGGCTACACCTTC.

The chain carries TRBV6-1 and TRBJ2-3; D possibly uses TRBD1 or TRBD2 (5 bases each). Trimming stripped 4 bases from V and 6 bases from J, with 8 bases between. Germline CDR1 is MNHNS and CDR2 is SASEGT. This CDR3 contains 12 residues. CDR3 sequence (DNA): TGTGCCAGCAGTGTAGGGGAGGATACGCAGTATTTT. Protein sequence: CASSVGEDTQYF.

The chain employs TRBV7-8 and TRBJ1-3; weak D call: TRBD1 (5 bases). This CDR3 contains 14 residues. V lost 5 bases and J lost 7, with 15 bases in between. Per germline, CDR1 SGHVS and CDR2 FQNEAQ. CDR3 sequence: CASSLLGGANTIYF. The CDR3, as DNA: TGTGCCAGCAGCCTATTGGGAGGGGCGAACACCATATATTTT.

V is TRBV25-1 and J is TRBJ2-3; no clear D gene. This CDR3 region has 17 residues. The germline V gene has CDR1 MGHDK and CDR2 SYGVNS. V was shortened by 4 bases and J by 0 bases, with 17 bases between the two germline ends. CDR3 amino acids: CASSAFDAASSTDTQYF. CDR3 coding DNA: TGTGCCAGCAGTGCCTTCGACGCGGCTTCTAGCACAGATACGCAGTATTTT. The entire variable domain, with the rest obtained from reference TRBV25-1 and TRBJ2-3, is as follows: EADIYQTPRYLVIGTGKKITLECSQTMGHDKMYWYQQDPGMELHLIHYSYGVNSTEKGDLSSESTVSRIRTEHFPLTLESARPSHTSQYLCASSAFDAASSTDTQYFGPGTRLTVL.

This clone was recorded only once. The rearrangement links TRBV18 to TRBJ2-3; the D gene is possibly TRBD2 (6 bases). The CDR3 spans 14 residues. Trimming took 3 bases from V and 6 from J, leaving 13 bases between them. In germline, CDR1 is KGHSH, CDR2 LQKENI. CDR3 region: CASSPAGGQDTQYF. CDR3 nucleotide sequence: TGTGCCAGCTCACCGGCAGGAGGGCAGGATACGCAGTATTTT.

V usage is TRBV5-4 and J usage is TRBJ1-6; D is uncertain. Per the germline V gene, CDR1 is SGHNT and CDR2 is YYREEE (reference sequence). The CDR3 is made up of 15 amino acids. V gave up 4 bases and J gave up 0 bases, with 8 bases separating them. The CDR3 region is CASSLRSSYNSPLHF. DNA of the CDR3: TGTGCCAGCAGCCTCCGCAGCTCCTATAATTCACCCCTCCACTTT.

CDR3 bases: TGTGCCAGCACCCAAGGCGGGGTTGGTTACACTGAAGCTTTCTTT. Its protein is CASTQGGVGYTEAFF. The gene calls are TRBV6-6 and TRBJ1-1; no firm D call. With 7 bases removed from V and 3 bases from J, the gap between germline ends came to 18 bases. CDR1 and CDR2 from the germline V gene are MNHNY and SVGAGI (reference sequence). The CDR3 has 15 residues.

V usage is TRBV4-3 and J usage is TRBJ1-2; D uncertain. Germline values: CDR1 LGHNA, CDR2 YSLEER. V was shortened by 0 bases and J by 3 bases, with 8 bases between the two germline ends. The CDR3 loop spans 14 amino acids. In DNA form, the CDR3 reads TGCGCCAGCAGCCAAGATTCCGGAGACTATGGCTACACCTTC. Amino acid sequence: CASSQDSGDYGYTF.

The V and J genes are TRBV5-1 and TRBJ2-3, with a weak D call TRBD1 (5 bases). The CDR3 contains 14 residues. The germline V gene has CDR1 SGHRS and CDR2 YFSETQ. V was clipped by 4 bases and J by 2 bases, with 11 bases between them. CDR3 protein: CASSLQVPTDTQYF. CDR3 in DNA: TGCGCCAGCAGCCTACAGGTTCCCACAGATACGCAGTATTTT.

V gene TRBV20-1 combines with J gene TRBJ2-7; D is unresolved. The V gene lost 7 bases and the J gene lost 3 bases, with 10 bases spanning the gap. Germline values: CDR1 DFQATT, CDR2 SNEGSKA (reference sequence). The CDR3 has 11 residues. This chain's CDR3 is CSVASSYEQYF. The CDR3 DNA reads TGCAGTGTTGCCAGCAGCTACGAGCAGTACTTC.

The chain couples TRBV11-2 to TRBJ1-5; D is possibly TRBD1 (5 bases). Per germline, CDR1 SGHAT and CDR2 FQNNGV. CDR3 length: 13 residues. Trimming removed 1 base at V and 6 bases at J, with 7 bases between. DNA of the CDR3: TGTGCCAGCAGCTTAGGGGGCGGTCAGCCCCAGCATTTT. Translated: CASSLGGGQPQHF.

In this sample, this clone turned up once. The V and J genes are TRBV7-9 and TRBJ1-2; possibly TRBD1 for D (6 bases). Germline assignment: CDR1 SEHNR and CDR2 FQNEAQ (reference sequence). V lost 5 bases and J lost 4, with 14 bases in between. The CDR3 length is 14 residues. The CDR3 region has the DNA TGTGCCAGCAGCACCTCGGACAGCATCTATGGCTACACCTTC. Translated: CASSTSDSIYGYTF.